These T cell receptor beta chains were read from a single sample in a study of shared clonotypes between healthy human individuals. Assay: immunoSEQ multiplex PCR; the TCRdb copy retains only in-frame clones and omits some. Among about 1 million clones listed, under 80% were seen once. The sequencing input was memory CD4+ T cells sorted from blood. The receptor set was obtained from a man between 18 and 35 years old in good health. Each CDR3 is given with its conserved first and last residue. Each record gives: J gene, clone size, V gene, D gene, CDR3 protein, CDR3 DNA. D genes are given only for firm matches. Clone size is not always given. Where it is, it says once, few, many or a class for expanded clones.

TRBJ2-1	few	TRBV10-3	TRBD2	CAIAGTSGRNEQFF	TGTGCCATCGCAGGGACTAGCGGGAGGAATGAGCAGTTCTTC
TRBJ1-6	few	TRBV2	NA	CASSEIWDAPLHF	TGTGCCAGCAGTGAAATTTGGGATGCACCCCTCCACTTT
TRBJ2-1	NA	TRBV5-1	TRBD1	CASSSSGGTYNEQFF	TGCGCCAGCAGCTCGTCAGGGGGTACCTACAATGAGCAGTTCTTC
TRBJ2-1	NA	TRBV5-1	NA	CASSLGRSANEQFF	TGCGCCAGCAGCTTAGGGAGATCGGCTAATGAGCAGTTCTTC
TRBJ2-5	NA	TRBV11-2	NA	CATSRGQRETQYF	TGTGCCACTTCCCGGGGCCAACGGGAGACCCAGTACTTC
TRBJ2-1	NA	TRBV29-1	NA	CSVQNNEQFF	TGCAGCGTGCAGAACAATGAGCAGTTCTTC
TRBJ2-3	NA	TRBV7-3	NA	CASSLMGGNTADTQYF	TGTGCCAGCAGCTTAATGGGGGGCAATACGGCCGATACGCAGTATTTT
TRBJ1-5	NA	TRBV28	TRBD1	CASSFGTGGAGQPQHF	TGTGCCAGCAGTTTTGGGACAGGGGGCGCCGGTCAGCCCCAGCATTTT
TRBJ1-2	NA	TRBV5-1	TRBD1	CASSPGQGGGYTF	TGCGCCAGCAGCCCCGGACAGGGGGGGGGCTACACCTTC
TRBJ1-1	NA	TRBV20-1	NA	CSATDNTEAFF	TGCAGTGCTACGGACAACACTGAAGCTTTCTTT
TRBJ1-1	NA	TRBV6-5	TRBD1	CASSSLTGVMNTEAFF	TGTGCCAGCAGTTCCCTCACAGGGGTGATGAACACTGAAGCTTTCTTT
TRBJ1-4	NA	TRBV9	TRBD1	CASSVGAGGNEKLFF	TGTGCCAGCAGCGTAGGGGCAGGGGGCAATGAAAAACTGTTTTTT
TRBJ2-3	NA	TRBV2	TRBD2	CASRGLSGRGDTQYF	TGTGCCAGCAGGGGGTTGAGCGGGAGAGGCGATACGCAGTATTTT
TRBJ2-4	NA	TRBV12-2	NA	CASRLRPYFGEVAKNIQYF	TGTGCAAGTCGCTTGCGGCCCTATTTCGGGGAGGTAGCCAAAAACATTCAGTACTTC
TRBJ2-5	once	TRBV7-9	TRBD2	CAASGETQYF	TGTGCCGCTAGCGGGGAGACCCAGTACTTC
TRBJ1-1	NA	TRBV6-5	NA	CASTWGGNTEAFF	TGTGCCAGTACTTGGGGGGGAAACACTGAAGCTTTCTTT
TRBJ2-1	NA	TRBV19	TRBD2	CASRHLGLAGGYNEQFF	TGTGCCAGTAGGCACTTGGGACTAGCGGGGGGCTACAATGAGCAGTTCTTC
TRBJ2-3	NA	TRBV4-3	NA	CASSQEYGNSNTQYF	TGCGCCAGCAGCCAAGAATATGGTAACAGTAATACGCAGTATTTT
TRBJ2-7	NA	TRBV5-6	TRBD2	CASSGGLAGGSYEQYF	TGTGCCAGCAGCGGAGGACTAGCGGGAGGGTCCTACGAGCAGTACTTC
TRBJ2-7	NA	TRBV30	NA	CAWSAWVGNWQYF	TGTGCCTGGAGTGCGTGGGTAGGGAATTGGCAGTACTTC
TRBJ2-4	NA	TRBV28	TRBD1	CASSQTGGGGFSKNIQYF	TGTGCCAGCAGCCAGACAGGGGGAGGGGGGTTTAGCAAAAACATTCAGTACTTC
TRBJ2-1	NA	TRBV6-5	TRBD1	CASSWSTGDYNEQFF	TGTGCCAGCAGTTGGTCGACAGGGGACTACAATGAGCAGTTCTTC
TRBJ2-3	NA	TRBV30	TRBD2	CAWSLAGGRRPTDTQYF	TGTGCCTGGAGCCTAGCGGGGGGGCGGAGGCCCACAGATACGCAGTATTTT
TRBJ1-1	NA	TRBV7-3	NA	CASSLFQDTEAFF	TGTGCCAGCAGCTTATTTCAGGACACTGAAGCTTTCTTT
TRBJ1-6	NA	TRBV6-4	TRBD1	CASSAGTGLNSPLHF	TGTGCCAGCAGTGCCGGGACAGGCCTAAATTCACCCCTCCACTTT
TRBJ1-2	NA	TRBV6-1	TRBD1	CASSERDRVGYTF	TGTGCCAGCAGTGAACGGGACAGGGTCGGCTACACCTTC
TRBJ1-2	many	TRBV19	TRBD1	CASRDRGRGDGYTF	TGTGCCAGCCGGGACAGGGGGCGCGGGGATGGCTACACCTTC
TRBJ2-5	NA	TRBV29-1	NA	CSVVGYQETQYF	TGCAGCGTTGTGGGGTACCAAGAGACCCAGTACTTC
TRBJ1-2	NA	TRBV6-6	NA	CASSRQEIRWGYTF	TGTGCCAGCAGCAGACAGGAGATCAGGTGGGGCTACACCTTC
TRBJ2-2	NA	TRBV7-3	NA	CASSLSPVTSGELFF	TGTGCCAGCAGCTTATCCCCCGTCACTAGCGGGGAGCTGTTTTTT
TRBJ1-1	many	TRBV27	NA	CASSRTVDVKNTEAFF	TGTGCCAGCAGTCGAACGGTAGACGTGAAGAACACTGAAGCTTTCTTT
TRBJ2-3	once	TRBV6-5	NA	CASSYGFFGTDTQYF	TGTGCCAGCAGTTACGGGTTTTTTGGCACAGATACGCAGTATTTT
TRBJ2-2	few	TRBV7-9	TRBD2	CASSSRLASTGELFF	TGTGCCAGCAGCTCCAGACTAGCCAGTACCGGGGAGCTGTTTTTT
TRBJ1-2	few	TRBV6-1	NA	CASSRPAGYGYTF	TGTGCCAGCAGTCGACCGGCGGGCTATGGCTACACCTTC
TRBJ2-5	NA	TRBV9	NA	CASSPQTSRETQYF	TGTGCCAGCAGCCCACAGACTAGTAGAGAGACCCAGTACTTC
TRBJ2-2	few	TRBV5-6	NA	CASSHTFANTGELFF	TGTGCCAGCAGCCACACCTTCGCGAACACCGGGGAGCTGTTTTTT
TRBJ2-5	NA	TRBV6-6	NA	CASSYGPTQYF	TGTGCCAGCAGTTACGGCCCCACCCAGTACTTC
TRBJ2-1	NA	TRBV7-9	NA	CASSSSGGGYGNEQFF	TGTGCCAGCAGCTCCAGTGGAGGGGGCTATGGGAATGAGCAGTTCTTC
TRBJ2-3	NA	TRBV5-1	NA	CASSTGTDTQYF	TGCGCCAGCAGCACCGGCACAGATACGCAGTATTTT
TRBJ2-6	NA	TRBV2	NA	CASTETASGANVLTF	TGTGCCAGCACAGAGACGGCCTCTGGGGCCAACGTCCTGACTTTC
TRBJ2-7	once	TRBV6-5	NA	CASSYDGQSYEQYF	TGTGCCAGCAGTTACGATGGACAGTCCTACGAGCAGTACTTC